The 11 T cell receptor beta chains listed next were all sequenced from one sample in a study of blood T cell repertoires in COVID-19. TCRdb keeps only in-frame clones here, not all; method: immunoSEQ multiplex PCR. The profile shows about 170,000 clones, around four fifths of them singletons. The source material was PBMCs or T cells enriched from blood (not recorded which). These receptors were taken from a woman in her fifties or sixties who had recovered from COVID-19.

The V gene is TRBV7-8, the J gene TRBJ2-4, with D possibly being TRBD1 (6 bases). This CDR3 has 16 residues. From germline, CDR1 is SGHVS and CDR2 FQNEAQ. With 3 bases removed from V and 1 base from J, the gap between germline ends came to 13 bases. The CDR3, as DNA: TGTGCCAGCAGCTTGACAGGTTGGGAGGCCAAAAACATTCAGTACTTC. Translation: CASSLTGWEAKNIQYF.

The chain employs TRBV18 and TRBJ2-5, with D unclear. Germline V gives CDR1 KGHSH, CDR2 LQKENI. V was cut by 2 bases and J by 5 bases, with 6 bases left in between. The CDR3 totals 12 residues. CDR3 sequence: CASSPTGETQYF. The CDR3, as DNA: TGTGCCAGCTCACCAACCGGGGAGACCCAGTACTTC.

The chain employs TRBV6-5 and TRBJ2-5, with TRBD2 as a possible D gene (6 bases). V was cut by 0 bases and J by 0 bases, with 11 bases left in between. Germline assignment: CDR1 MNHEY and CDR2 SVGAGI. The CDR3 runs to 16 residues. For the CDR3, the DNA is TGTGCCAGCAGTTACTCGTCGGGGGTCAACCAAGAGACCCAGTACTTC. The encoded protein is CASSYSSGVNQETQYF.

V gene TRBV19 combines with J gene TRBJ1-1; possibly TRBD1 for D (5 bases). V was trimmed by 7 bases and J by 4 bases, leaving 16 bases between them. CDR1 is LNHDA, CDR2 SQIVND, per germline (reference sequence). The length of the CDR3 is 14 residues. CDR3 nucleotides: TGTGCCAGTACCCCGGAGGGGTCCCGCACTGAAGCTTTCTTT. It translates to CASTPEGSRTEAFF. The full variable domain, its missing parts supplied by reference TRBV19 and TRBJ1-1, is DGGITQSPKYLFRKEGQNVTLSCEQNLNHDAMYWYRQDPGQGLRLIYYSQIVNDFQKGDIAEGYSVSREKKESFPLTVTSAQKNPTAFYLCASTPEGSRTEAFFGQGTRLTVV.

This clone has more than one count but fewer than ten. The gene calls are TRBV4-1 and TRBJ1-1; TRBD1 matches 7 bases. The CDR3 covers 15 residues. With 0 bases clipped from V and 8 bases from J, the junction kept 9 bases outside the gene matches. The germline V gene encodes CDR1 MGHRA and CDR2 YSYEKL. For the CDR3, the DNA is TGCGCCAGCAGCCAAGACGTGGGAACAGGGGCCGAAGCTTTCTTT. The encoded protein is CASSQDVGTGAEAFF.

The chain employs TRBV7-9 and TRBJ1-4; D is perhaps TRBD1 (6 bases). With 4 bases removed from V and 8 bases from J, the gap between germline ends came to 11 bases. The CDR3 is 13 residues long. Germline V lookup: CDR1 SEHNR, CDR2 FQNEAQ (reference sequence). Here the CDR3 DNA reads TGTGCCAGCAGCTCCCCCGGACAGGAAAAACTGTTTTTT. Residues: CASSSPGQEKLFF.

The chain uses TRBV7-3 and TRBJ1-3; D ambiguous. Germline CDR1 SGHTA, CDR2 FQGTGA. V lost 5 bases, J lost 0 bases, and 8 bases lay in between. The CDR3 consists of 14 residues. The CDR3 here is CASSPGFSGNTIYF. The CDR3 DNA reads TGTGCCAGCAGCCCGGGATTCTCTGGAAACACCATATATTTT.

This clone occurred once. The chain couples TRBV10-3 to TRBJ2-1; the D gene is possibly TRBD2 (6 bases). Trimming shortened V by 8 bases and J by 0 bases, and 11 bases separated the two germline ends. Germline CDR1 is ENHRY and CDR2 is SYGVKD. The CDR3 runs to 14 residues. As DNA, the CDR3 is TGTGCCATCGCGGGACTTCGCTCCTACAATGAGCAGTTCTTC. Protein sequence: CAIAGLRSYNEQFF.

This chain links TRBV5-1 with TRBJ1-2; D ambiguous. With 4 bases removed from V and 4 bases from J, the gap between germline ends came to 8 bases. The CDR3 sequence is 12 residues long. CDR1 and CDR2 from the germline V gene are SGHRS and YFSETQ. The CDR3 DNA sequence: TGCGCCAGCAGCCTCGACATCTATGGCTACACCTTC. It translates to CASSLDIYGYTF.

This chain connects TRBV7-8 to TRBJ1-1, with D possibly matching TRBD1 (6 bases). The V end lost 8 bases, the J end lost 4 bases, and 17 bases lay between the germline ends. This CDR3 region has 14 residues. Germline V CDR1 and CDR2: SGHVS, FQNEAQ. DNA of the CDR3: TGTGCCAGCGGATCGAGACAGGAAATCACTGAAGCTTTCTTT. Translation: CASGSRQEITEAFF.

The chain uses TRBV19 and TRBJ2-3; 8 nucleotides match TRBD2. This CDR3 has 15 residues. Germline CDR1 reads LNHDA; CDR2 reads SQIVND (reference sequence). V lost 3 bases and J lost 1; bases outside the gene matches: 3. In nucleotides, the CDR3 is TGTGCCAGTAGTATTAGGCGGGGGGGCACAGATACGCAGTATTTT. Its translation is CASSIRRGGTDTQYF. Full variable domain (remainder filled in from reference TRBV19 and TRBJ2-3): DGGITQSPKYLFRKEGQNVTLSCEQNLNHDAMYWYRQDPGQGLRLIYYSQIVNDFQKGDIAEGYSVSREKKESFPLTVTSAQKNPTAFYLCASSIRRGGTDTQYFGPGTRLTVL.